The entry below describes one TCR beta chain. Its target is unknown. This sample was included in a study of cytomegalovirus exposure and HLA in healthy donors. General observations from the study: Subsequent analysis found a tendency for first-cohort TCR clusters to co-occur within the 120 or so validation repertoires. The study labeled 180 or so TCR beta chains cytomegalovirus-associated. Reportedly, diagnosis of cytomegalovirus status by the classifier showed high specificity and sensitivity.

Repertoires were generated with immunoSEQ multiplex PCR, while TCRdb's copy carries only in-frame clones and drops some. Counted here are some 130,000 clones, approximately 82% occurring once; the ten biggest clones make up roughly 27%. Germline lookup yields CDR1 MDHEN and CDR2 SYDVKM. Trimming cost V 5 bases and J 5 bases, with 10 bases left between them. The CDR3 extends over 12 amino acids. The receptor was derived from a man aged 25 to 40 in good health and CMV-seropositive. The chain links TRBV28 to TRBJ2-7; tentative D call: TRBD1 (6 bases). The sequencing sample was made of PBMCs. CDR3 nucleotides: TGTGCCAGCAGTCTTACAGGGAACGAGCAGTACTTC. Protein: CASSLTGNEQYF.